The 13 T cell receptor beta chains given below trace back to one sample, sequenced in a study of T cells in Graves' hyperthyroidism and ophthalmopathy. The source material, RNA transcripts, was used to amplify TCR beta CDR3 regions. HTBI primers were used for first-round RT-PCR of the TCR CDR3. MiXCR, run by TCRdb on the multiplex PCR reads, gives a single entry per CDR3 protein. The data hold about 350,000 distinct CDR3 sequences, with 15% to 20% observed a single time. The sample consisted of blood. These receptors all stem from a woman in her thirties or forties with Graves' ophthalmopathy.

This clonotype was recorded at least ten times. The chain recombines TRBV5-1 with TRBJ2-2; D is ambiguous. From germline, CDR1 is SGHRS and CDR2 YFSETQ. The V and J ends lost 0 bases and 4 bases respectively, with 13 bases between them. This CDR3 contains 16 residues. The CDR3 loop is CASSLEVGVFTGELFF. For the CDR3, the DNA is TGCGCCAGCAGCTTGGAGGTTGGTGTATTCACCGGGGAGCTGTTTTTT.

This clonotype appeared many times. The V and J genes are TRBV30 and TRBJ2-5, with D possibly matching TRBD1 (5 bases). V lost 5 bases and J lost 4, with 11 bases in between. CDR3 size: 12 residues. CDR1 and CDR2 (germline): GTSNPN, SVGIG (reference sequence). CDR3 sequence: CAWDQGLETQYF. In DNA form, the CDR3 reads TGTGCCTGGGACCAGGGTTTAGAGACCCAGTACTTC.

This clonotype was observed many times. J is TRBJ2-2 and V is TRBV6-5; D is undetermined. Germline assignment: CDR1 MNHEY and CDR2 SVGAGI. This CDR3 has 14 amino acids. V dropped 6 bases and J dropped 7 bases, with 15 bases sitting between them. The CDR3 sequence: CASRLVRRDGELFF. CDR3 DNA sequence: TGTGCCAGCAGGCTAGTAAGAAGGGACGGGGAGCTGTTTTTT.

Many counts were recorded for this clonotype. The genes are TRBV12-3 or TRBV12-4 and TRBJ1-1, with D hard to call. V dropped 3 bases and J dropped 1 base, with 9 bases sitting between them. CDR3 length equals 14 residues. For the CDR3, the DNA is TGTGCCAGCAGTTTCGGTCGGAGGAACACTGAAGCTTTCTTT. Translation: CASSFGRRNTEAFF.

This clonotype showed up many times. V is TRBV5-5 and J is TRBJ1-5; D might be TRBD1 (5 bases). Looked up from germline, CDR1 is SGHKS and CDR2 is YYEKEE (reference sequence). The CDR3 contains 16 residues. V gave up 0 bases and J gave up 8 bases, with 18 bases separating them. The CDR3 nucleotides are TGTGCCAGCAGCTTGGCGGCCGGGGACGAGTTCGAGCCCCAGCATTTT. Translating gives CASSLAAGDEFEPQHF. Filled out from reference TRBV5-5 and TRBJ1-5, the complete variable domain reads DAGVTQSPTHLIKTRGQQVTLRCSPISGHKSVSWYQQVLGQGPQFIFQYYEKEERGRGNFPDRFSARQFPNYSSELNVNALLLGDSALYLCASSLAAGDEFEPQHFGDGTRLSIL.

This clonotype showed up many times. The chain joins TRBV28 to TRBJ2-7; TRBD1 agrees at 9 bases. CDR3 length: 17 residues. V lost 1 base to trimming and J lost 6 bases; unmatched junction nucleotides: 13. Per the germline V gene, CDR1 is MDHEN and CDR2 is SYDVKM. The CDR3 loop is CASSLSPWDRERSEQYF. CDR3 DNA sequence: TGTGCCAGCAGTTTATCGCCCTGGGACAGGGAAAGATCCGAGCAGTACTTC.

This clonotype was detected ten times or more. V usage is TRBV11-1 and J usage is TRBJ2-5; 7 nucleotides match TRBD2. The CDR3 covers 17 residues. The V gene's germline CDR1 is SGHAT and CDR2 FQDESV (reference sequence). Trimming cost V 5 bases and J 0 bases; bases outside gene matches: 12. In nucleotides, the CDR3 is TGTGCCAGCAGCCGATCGGCGGGAGTGATTAACCAAGAGACCCAGTACTTC. It encodes CASSRSAGVINQETQYF.

This clonotype came up many times. The rearrangement joins TRBV2 to TRBJ1-1, with D tentatively TRBD1 (6 bases). In germline, CDR1 is SNHLY, CDR2 FYNNEI. This CDR3 has 14 residues. V lost 5 bases, J lost 1 base, and 11 bases lay in between. CDR3 sequence reads: CASSTGWSNTEAFF. Here the CDR3 DNA reads TGTGCCAGCAGTACAGGGTGGTCGAACACTGAAGCTTTCTTT.

The table lists this clonotype with many counts. The chain is built from TRBV7-2 and TRBJ1-2; the D gene is possibly TRBD1 (6 bases). CDR3 length: 14 amino acids. CDR1 is SGHTA and CDR2 is FQGNSA in the germline V gene. V lost 1 base and J 6 bases, leaving 12 bases between the germline ends. The CDR3, as DNA: TGTGCCAGCAGCTTAGGTCACAGGGCTGATGGCTACACCTTC. Protein sequence: CASSLGHRADGYTF.

The rearrangement links TRBV30 to TRBJ2-7; D not resolved. There are 14 residues in the CDR3. The germline V and J ends were trimmed by 5 bases and 3 bases, with 17 bases remaining between them. Germline values: CDR1 GTSNPN, CDR2 SVGIG (reference sequence). The CDR3 nucleotides read TGTGCCTGGGGGAACACACGAATTAACTACGAGCAGTACTTC. Amino acids: CAWGNTRINYEQYF.

This clonotype occurred many times. This sequence joins TRBV2 and TRBJ2-5, with a weak D call TRBD2 (5 bases). With 3 bases removed from V and 1 base from J, the gap between germline ends came to 12 bases. Germline V gene lookup returns CDR1 SNHLY and CDR2 FYNNEI. CDR3 length: 15 amino acids. The CDR3 sequence is CASSEDSTTQETQYF. The CDR3 DNA is TGTGCCAGCAGTGAGGACTCAACTACCCAAGAGACCCAGTACTTC.

This clonotype was picked up many times. The chain joins TRBV30 to TRBJ2-4; a weak D match, TRBD1 (6 bases). Germline V lookup: CDR1 GTSNPN, CDR2 SVGIG (reference sequence). The germline V and J ends were trimmed by 2 bases and 0 bases, with 17 bases remaining between them. The CDR3 contains 17 residues. CDR3 loop: CAWSTYRGQLAKNIQYF. CDR3 nucleotides: TGTGCCTGGAGTACCTACCGCGGACAGCTAGCCAAAAACATTCAGTACTTC.

This clonotype was observed at least ten times. The rearrangement joins TRBV6-1 to TRBJ2-5, with D perhaps TRBD1 or TRBD2 (5 bases each). This CDR3 region has 16 residues. The ends were cut back, 1 base at V and 2 bases at J, with 14 bases in the middle. Germline CDR1 is MNHNS and CDR2 is SASEGT. CDR3 sequence reads: CASSEGGANIQETQYF. The CDR3 region has the DNA TGTGCCAGCAGTGAAGGAGGGGCCAACATACAAGAGACCCAGTACTTC.